Shown below are 29 T cell receptor beta chains from a single sample sequenced in a study of cytomegalovirus exposure and HLA in healthy donors. The PCR was carried out with 60 Vbeta primers and 13 Jbeta primers. Only in-frame clones appear in the TCRdb table, and some are missing; sequencing was by immunoSEQ multiplex PCR. This table has some 120,000 clones, 75% to 90% appearing once. The source material was PBMCs. These receptors were obtained from a woman in her 30s in good health and CMV-seropositive.

This clone was counted only a few times. The gene calls are TRBV6-5 and TRBJ2-2; 8 nucleotides align to TRBD2. The germline CDR1 and CDR2 sequences are MNHEY and SVGAGI. This CDR3 is 16 amino acids long. After removal of 0 bases from V and 4 bases from J, the junction contained 4 bases not matched to a gene. Here the CDR3 DNA reads TGTGCCAGCAGTTACTCGAGCCGGGGGGGCACCGGGGAGCTGTTTTTT. Amino acid sequence: CASSYSSRGGTGELFF.

The J gene is TRBJ2-3, the V gene TRBV6-1; 7 bases agree with TRBD2. This CDR3 comprises 15 residues. The V segment lost 4 bases and the J segment 0 bases; nucleotides outside the gene matches: 4. Per the germline V gene, CDR1 is MNHNS and CDR2 is SASEGT. The CDR3 loop is CASSGGGSSTDTQYF. CDR3 bases: TGTGCCAGCAGTGGAGGCGGGAGTAGCACAGATACGCAGTATTTT.

A few counts support this clone. This chain uses TRBV27 with TRBJ2-1, with 11 bases that match TRBD2. CDR1 MNHEY and CDR2 SMNVEV come from the germline V gene (reference sequence). CDR3 size: 14 residues. The V gene end was trimmed by 3 bases and the J gene end by 15 bases; junction bases not matched to a gene: 10. This CDR3 reads CASSFGLAGGEGFF. CDR3 nucleotides: TGTGCCAGCAGTTTTGGGCTAGCGGGGGGTGAAGGGTTCTTC.

This chain uses TRBV9 with TRBJ2-3; no clear D. Germline loops: CDR1 SGDLS, CDR2 YYNGEE. V dropped 0 bases and J dropped 6 bases, with 8 bases sitting between them. There are 13 residues in the CDR3. The CDR3 DNA reads TGTGCCAGCAGCGTAGGATCAGTTGATACGCAGTATTTT. It codes for CASSVGSVDTQYF. Together with reference TRBV9 and TRBJ2-3, the CDR3 gives the full variable domain: DSGVTQTPKHLITATGQRVTLRCSPRSGDLSVYWYQQSLDQGLQFLIQYYNGEERAKGNILERFSAQQFPDLHSELNLSSLELGDSALYFCASSVGSVDTQYFGPGTRLTVL.

The chain links TRBV6-6 to TRBJ1-2; D uncertain. CDR1 and CDR2 from the germline V gene are MNHNY and SVGAGI (reference sequence). V was shortened by 2 bases and J by 8 bases, with 12 bases between the two germline ends. This CDR3 is 13 amino acids long. CDR3 loop: CASSYDRFWGYTF. DNA of the CDR3: TGTGCCAGCAGTTACGATCGGTTTTGGGGCTACACCTTC.

J is TRBJ2-2 and V is TRBV7-9; 10 bases fit TRBD2. Germline CDR1 is SEHNR and CDR2 is FQNEAQ (reference sequence). CDR3 length: 15 residues. V was pared by 3 bases and J by 4 bases, with 2 bases of the junction left unmatched. CDR3 protein: CASSLRLAGTGELFF. The CDR3 nucleotides are TGTGCCAGCAGCTTGCGACTAGCGGGCACCGGGGAGCTGTTTTTT.

V gene TRBV5-1 combines with J gene TRBJ1-2; D gene unclear. Between the trimmed V and J ends, which lost 0 bases and 2 bases, there was a span of 5 bases. The CDR3 spans 13 residues. From germline, CDR1 is SGHRS and CDR2 YFSETQ. The CDR3 bases are TGCGCCAGCAGCTTGGACAACAACTATGGCTACACCTTC. Protein product: CASSLDNNYGYTF.

This clone has just a few counts. The chain recombines TRBV28 with TRBJ2-7, with a possible D match to TRBD1 (5 bases). Per germline, CDR1 MDHEN and CDR2 SYDVKM. The CDR3 is made up of 14 amino acids. The ends were cut back, 10 bases at V and 2 bases at J, with 18 bases in the middle. The DNA for the CDR3 is TGTGCCATCCGCAAGGTCACAGGCCCCTACGAGCAGTACTTC. Protein sequence: CAIRKVTGPYEQYF.

The J gene is TRBJ2-1, the V gene TRBV2; weak D call: TRBD1 (6 bases). CDR3 length equals 11 residues. In germline, CDR1 is SNHLY, CDR2 FYNNEI. V lost 9 bases and J 6 bases, leaving 9 bases between the germline ends. CDR3 residues: CARGAPNEQFF. The CDR3 DNA reads TGTGCCAGGGGGGCCCCCAATGAGCAGTTCTTC.

The V and J genes are TRBV30 and TRBJ2-7; D gene uncertain. With 3 bases removed from V and 3 bases from J, the gap between germline ends came to 9 bases. This CDR3 spans 12 amino acids. Germline-derived CDR1 and CDR2 are GTSNPN and SVGIG (reference sequence). The CDR3 DNA follows: TGTGCCTGGAGGCTACTGAACTACGAGCAGTACTTC. Translation gives CAWRLLNYEQYF. The complete variable domain, with remaining parts taken from reference TRBV30 and TRBJ2-7, reads SQTIHQWPATLVQPVGSPLSLECTVEGTSNPNLYWYRQAAGRGLQLLFYSVGIGQISSEVPQNLSASRPQDRQFILSSKKLLLSDSGFYLCAWRLLNYEQYFGPGTRLTVT.

This chain links TRBV6-1 with TRBJ2-3, with 12 bases fitting TRBD2. The CDR3 covers 16 residues. Germline loops: CDR1 MNHNS, CDR2 SASEGT. Germline trimming cut 2 bases from V and 4 bases from J; bases unmatched to any gene: 4. The DNA for the CDR3 is TGTGCCAGCAGTGAACCCCTAGCGGGGGGGTCAGATACGCAGTATTTT. Translating gives CASSEPLAGGSDTQYF.

The gene calls are TRBV19 and TRBJ1-1; the D gene is possibly TRBD1 (6 bases). Germline V gene sequence: CDR1 LNHDA, CDR2 SQIVND (reference sequence). The CDR3 has 15 residues. V dropped 7 bases and J dropped 1 base, with 16 bases sitting between them. The CDR3 here is CASNKGGGKNTEAFF. CDR3 in DNA: TGTGCCAGTAATAAGGGCGGGGGCAAGAACACTGAAGCTTTCTTT.

The gene calls are TRBV7-3 and TRBJ1-2; 7 bases agree with TRBD1. The ends lost 5 bases at V and 0 bases at J; junction bases unmatched: 9. This CDR3 has 16 amino acids. CDR1 SGHTA and CDR2 FQGTGA come from the germline V gene. CDR3 residues: CASSPVGTATNYGYTF. CDR3 DNA sequence: TGTGCCAGCAGCCCCGTTGGGACAGCCACTAACTATGGCTACACCTTC. Together with reference TRBV7-3 and TRBJ1-2, the CDR3 gives the full variable domain: GAGVSQTPSNKVTEKGKYVELRCDPISGHTALYWYRQSLGQGPEFLIYFQGTGAADDSGLPNDRFFAVRPEGSVSTLKIQRTERGDSAVYLCASSPVGTATNYGYTFGSGTRLTVV.

The rearrangement joins TRBV7-9 to TRBJ1-1; D unresolved. CDR3 size: 14 residues. In germline, CDR1 is SEHNR, CDR2 FQNEAQ (reference sequence). V was cut by 2 bases and J by 1 base, with 8 bases left in between. The CDR3 DNA follows: TGTGCCAGCAGCTTATCCTATTCGAACACTGAAGCTTTCTTT. It is translated as CASSLSYSNTEAFF.

The J gene is TRBJ1-2, the V gene TRBV7-9; D perhaps matches TRBD1 (5 bases). V dropped 1 base and J dropped 3 bases, with 12 bases sitting between them. Germline CDR1 reads SEHNR; CDR2 reads FQNEAQ (reference sequence). This CDR3 contains 15 residues. The CDR3 nucleotides read TGTGCCAGCAGCTTAGTGGCAGGGCTTGACTATGGCTACACCTTC. Protein: CASSLVAGLDYGYTF.

The chain employs TRBV18 and TRBJ1-5, with D unclear. Between the trimmed V and J ends, which lost 2 bases and 5 bases, there was a span of 19 bases. CDR3 size: 17 residues. CDR1 is KGHSH, CDR2 LQKENI, per germline. Here the CDR3 reads CASSPWQMLALDQPQHF. DNA for the CDR3: TGTGCCAGCTCACCATGGCAGATGCTGGCTCTGGATCAGCCCCAGCATTTT.

The V and J genes are TRBV7-9 and TRBJ2-1, with D perhaps matching TRBD2 (5 bases). CDR3 length: 15 amino acids. V was pared by 4 bases and J by 5 bases, with 15 bases between. The germline V gene has CDR1 SEHNR and CDR2 FQNEAQ (reference sequence). This CDR3 is CASSSWKRKDNEQFF. The CDR3 DNA follows: TGTGCCAGCAGCTCCTGGAAGCGGAAAGACAATGAGCAGTTCTTC. The full variable domain, in which reference TRBV7-9 and TRBJ2-1 provide the parts outside the CDR3, is DTGVSQNPRHKITKRGQNVTFRCDPISEHNRLYWYRQTLGQGPEFLTYFQNEAQLEKSRLLSDRFSAERPKGSFSTLEIQRTEQGDSAMYLCASSSWKRKDNEQFFGPGTRLTVL.

This sequence joins TRBV19 and TRBJ2-7; 7 bases are shared with TRBD1. Germline V gene lookup returns CDR1 LNHDA and CDR2 SQIVND (reference sequence). The CDR3 runs 15 residues. Trimming took 5 bases from V and 2 from J; bases not matched to a gene: 9. The CDR3 reads CASSPRDSATYEQYF. The CDR3 coding sequence is TGTGCCAGTAGTCCACGGGACAGCGCTACCTACGAGCAGTACTTC.

This clone was observed a single time. The chain combines TRBV11-2 with TRBJ1-1, with TRBD1 matching over 11 bases. The CDR3 spans 14 residues. V lost 5 bases and J lost 4; bases outside the gene matches: 3. Germline CDR1 SGHAT, CDR2 FQNNGV. The CDR3 DNA reads TGTGCCAGCAGCCCGGGACAGGGGGGCACTGAAGCTTTCTTT. Translated, it gives CASSPGQGGTEAFF.

The CDR3 protein is CASSPDSPNQPQHF. The CDR3 DNA sequence: TGCGCCAGCAGCCCCGACAGTCCCAATCAGCCCCAGCATTTT. V is TRBV5-1 and J is TRBJ1-5; TRBD1 might be the D (5 bases). This CDR3 has 14 amino acids. Trimming stripped 4 bases from V and 3 bases from J, with 11 bases between. The germline CDR1 and CDR2 sequences are SGHRS and YFSETQ.

The chain carries TRBV7-9 and TRBJ1-1; no reliable D call. Germline lookup yields CDR1 SEHNR and CDR2 FQNEAQ (reference sequence). V dropped 2 bases and J dropped 5 bases, with 12 bases sitting between them. The CDR3 runs 14 residues. CDR3 DNA: TGTGCCAGCAGCTTAAGCGGTTATGGTACTGAAGCTTTCTTT. As protein: CASSLSGYGTEAFF.

This sequence joins TRBV10-3 and TRBJ2-3; TRBD2 aligns across 7 bases. Germline V lookup: CDR1 ENHRY, CDR2 SYGVKD. J was trimmed by 6 bases and V by 1 base; bases with no gene match: 7. The CDR3 length is 15 residues. The DNA for the CDR3 is TGTGCCATCAGTGAGTTTGGGGGGGGATCGGATACGCAGTATTTT. This gives the protein CAISEFGGGSDTQYF.

This rearrangement joins TRBV28 to TRBJ1-5, with D maybe TRBD1 (6 bases). The germline V and J ends were trimmed by 2 bases and 10 bases, with 18 bases remaining between them. The CDR3 contains 15 residues. Germline-derived CDR1 and CDR2 are MDHEN and SYDVKM. CDR3 in amino acids: CASSLPQGSSEPQHF. In nucleotides, the CDR3 is TGTGCCAGCAGTTTACCCCAGGGGTCCTCAGAACCCCAGCATTTT.

This clone was seen once. The chain links TRBV11-1 to TRBJ1-1; D is perhaps TRBD1 (6 bases). The CDR3 is 13 amino acids. V was trimmed by 9 bases and J by 2 bases, leaving 13 bases between them. Germline V CDR1 and CDR2: SGHAT, FQDESV (reference sequence). CDR3 region: CASSQGPNTEAFF. CDR3 bases: TGTGCCAGTTCACAGGGACCAAACACTGAAGCTTTCTTT.

This clone was counted a few times. The CDR3 region has the DNA TGCGCCAGCAGCCAAGGCGCTGAAGCTTTCTTT. Its protein is CASSQGAEAFF. The genes are TRBV4-1 and TRBJ1-1, with D unresolved. CDR3 size: 11 residues. V was pared by 1 base and J by 6 bases, with 3 bases between. The germline CDR1 and CDR2 sequences are MGHRA and YSYEKL.

The chain recombines TRBV28 with TRBJ1-3; D is ambiguous. The CDR3 contains 13 residues. Trimming pared 1 base from V and 4 bases from J, leaving 5 bases between. CDR1 and CDR2 from the germline V gene are MDHEN and SYDVKM. The CDR3 region is CASSLSLGNTIYF. In nucleotides, the CDR3 is TGTGCCAGCAGTTTATCCTTAGGAAACACCATATATTTT.

The chain employs TRBV30 and TRBJ2-2; weak D call: TRBD2 (6 bases). The V end was cut by 2 bases, the J end by 6 bases, with 16 bases between. Germline V gives CDR1 GTSNPN, CDR2 SVGIG (reference sequence). The CDR3 covers 15 residues. CDR3 sequence: CAWSKGLLAPGELFF. The CDR3 DNA reads TGTGCCTGGAGTAAGGGACTCTTGGCTCCCGGGGAGCTGTTTTTT.

This sequence joins TRBV9 and TRBJ1-4; D gene uncertain. Germline-derived CDR1 and CDR2 are SGDLS and YYNGEE. The CDR3 has 14 residues. The germline V and J ends were trimmed by 0 bases and 8 bases, with 11 bases remaining between them. CDR3 DNA: TGTGCCAGCAGCGTAGGAGGGCTAGAGGAAAAACTGTTTTTT. Its protein is CASSVGGLEEKLFF.

This clone was seen only a few times. The chain combines TRBV5-6 with TRBJ1-6; D is possibly TRBD1 (5 bases). The CDR3 extends over 15 amino acids. Per the germline V gene, CDR1 is SGHDT and CDR2 is YYEEEE. V was clipped by 1 base and J by 3 bases, with 8 bases between them. In DNA, the CDR3 is TGTGCCAGCAGCTTGCCGGGGGACTATAATTCACCCCTCCACTTT. Translating it yields CASSLPGDYNSPLHF.